These 31 T cell receptor beta chains originate from one sample sequenced in a study of cytomegalovirus exposure and HLA in healthy donors. The PCR employed 60 Vbeta primers together with 13 Jbeta primers. The method was immunoSEQ multiplex PCR; TCRdb's version includes in-frame clones alone and lacks a portion of them. The sample contains about 140,000 clones, approximately 84% of which appear only once. The sample consisted of PBMCs. The receptors originated from a man aged 25-40 years in good health and CMV-seropositive.

The chain combines TRBV21-1 with TRBJ2-7; the table names TRBD2, a call not compared with the DNA. TRBV21-1 is a recognized pseudogene. The CDR3 sequence is 14 residues long. DNA for the CDR3: TGTGCCAGCAGAACAAAGAGTGGAGCCTACGAGCAGTACTTC. Residues: CASRTKSGAYEQYF.

The chain recombines TRBV28 with TRBJ2-7; D gene uncertain. This CDR3 is built from 13 residues. Per the germline V gene, CDR1 is MDHEN and CDR2 is SYDVKM. The germline V and J ends were trimmed by 3 bases and 1 base, with 7 bases remaining between them. The CDR3 bases are TGTGCCAGCAGTTTGACACCATCCTACGAGCAGTACTTC. It codes for CASSLTPSYEQYF.

The V gene is TRBV6-7, the J gene TRBJ1-2; 7 nucleotides line up with TRBD1. TRBV6-7 is treated as an ORF (open reading frame) with a function not yet certain. Trimming cost V 6 bases and J 6 bases; bases outside gene matches: 13. The CDR3 contains 15 residues. The CDR3 nucleotides read TGTGCCAGCAGCTCCCCCTCTGACAGGGTCCATGGCTACACCTTC. It translates to CASSSPSDRVHGYTF.

Only one count was recorded for this clone. The chain combines TRBV11-1 with TRBJ2-1; TRBD1 is a possible D gene (6 bases). V was shortened by 1 base and J by 2 bases, with 15 bases between the two germline ends. Germline V gene sequence: CDR1 SGHAT, CDR2 FQDESV (reference sequence). The CDR3 loop spans 17 amino acids. The CDR3 here is CASSLGTDLITYNEQFF. The CDR3, as DNA: TGTGCCAGCAGCTTAGGGACAGATCTTATTACCTACAATGAGCAGTTCTTC. The full variable domain, its missing parts supplied by reference TRBV11-1 and TRBJ2-1, is EAEVAQSPRYKITEKSQAVAFWCDPISGHATLYWYRQILGQGPELLVQFQDESVVDDSQLPKDRFSAERLKGVDSTLKIQPAELGDSAMYLCASSLGTDLITYNEQFFGPGTRLTVL.

The J gene is TRBJ2-5, the V gene TRBV30, with a weak D call TRBD1 (5 bases). TRBJ2-7 matches the DNA end more closely, so the J call is doubtful. The V gene's germline CDR1 is GTSNPN and CDR2 SVGIG (reference sequence). The CDR3 sequence is 12 residues long. In DNA, the CDR3 is TGTGCCTGGAGTGTAGGGGCCTACGAGCAGTACTTC. The encoded protein is CAWSVGAYEQYF.

The chain has TRBV4-1 and TRBJ2-5; 11 nucleotides agree with TRBD2. CDR3 length equals 17 residues. J lost 3 bases, V lost 0 bases, and 6 bases had no gene match. The V gene's germline CDR1 is MGHRA and CDR2 YSYEKL. CDR3 in DNA: TGCGCCAGCAGCCAAGAAGCGGCTAGCGGGAGGAAAGAGACCCAGTACTTC. Translation: CASSQEAASGRKETQYF.

The chain uses TRBV6-1 and TRBJ2-3, with D unclear. Germline loops: CDR1 MNHNS, CDR2 SASEGT. The CDR3 has 13 amino acids. V was clipped by 1 base and J by 8 bases, with 10 bases between them. CDR3 in amino acids: CASSEDEATTQYF. CDR3 nucleotides: TGTGCCAGCAGTGAAGATGAAGCAACTACGCAGTATTTT.

The J gene is TRBJ2-1, the V gene TRBV7-9; 8 positions agree with TRBD1. Germline V CDR1 and CDR2: SEHNR, FQNEAQ (reference sequence). V shed 4 bases, J shed 3 bases, and the junction held 5 bases outside the gene matches. CDR3 size: 15 residues. CDR3 protein: CASSSPGTGYNEQFF. The DNA for the CDR3 is TGTGCCAGCAGCTCCCCCGGGACAGGCTACAATGAGCAGTTCTTC. Variable domain in full (rest from reference TRBV7-9 and TRBJ2-1): DTGVSQNPRHKITKRGQNVTFRCDPISEHNRLYWYRQTLGQGPEFLTYFQNEAQLEKSRLLSDRFSAERPKGSFSTLEIQRTEQGDSAMYLCASSSPGTGYNEQFFGPGTRLTVL.

CDR3 nucleotide sequence: TGTGCCACCAGTCTGGCTAGCGGAGCAGATACGCAGTATTTT. Translated, it gives CATSLASGADTQYF. V usage is TRBV15 and J usage is TRBJ2-3, with 7 bases identical to TRBD2. CDR3 length equals 14 residues. Trimming took 6 bases from V and 4 from J; bases not matched to a gene: 7. Germline CDR1 is LNHNV and CDR2 is YYDKDF (reference sequence).

Here the CDR3 reads CASSYKLVALHF. CDR3 in DNA: TGTGCCAGCAGTTATAAGTTAGTGGCCCTCCACTTT. V gene TRBV28 combines with J gene TRBJ1-6; D call uncertain. Germline CDR1 reads MDHEN; CDR2 reads SYDVKM. The CDR3 runs to 12 residues. V lost 4 bases, J lost 14 bases, and 12 bases lay in between.

The chain recombines TRBV29-1 with TRBJ2-7; 10 bases line up with TRBD1. Trimming took 1 base from V and 0 from J; bases not matched to a gene: 3. This CDR3 comprises 15 residues. Looked up from germline, CDR1 is SQVTM and CDR2 is ANQGSEA. The DNA for the CDR3 is TGCAGCGTTGAAGCTAGGACAGGGGGCTCCTACGAGCAGTACTTC. Translating gives CSVEARTGGSYEQYF.

This clone appeared a few times. V is TRBV21-1 and J is TRBJ1-5. TRBV21-1 is given as a pseudogene. The CDR3 contains 16 residues. CDR3 region: CASARGPFRSNQPQHF. CDR3 in DNA: TGTGCCAGCGCGAGAGGCCCCTTTAGGAGCAATCAGCCCCAGCATTTT.

This chain links TRBV19 with TRBJ2-3, with a weak D call TRBD2 (6 bases). V gave up 6 bases and J gave up 1 base, with 14 bases separating them. Germline lookup yields CDR1 LNHDA and CDR2 SQIVND (reference sequence). This CDR3 contains 15 residues. CDR3 in DNA: TGTGCCAGTAGCAATCTAGCGATCCGCACAGATACGCAGTATTTT. Translating it yields CASSNLAIRTDTQYF.

This chain uses TRBV4-2 with TRBJ2-4; the match to TRBD1 covers 9 bases. The CDR3 totals 15 residues. Germline V gene sequence: CDR1 LGHNA, CDR2 YNFKEQ. The V and J ends lost 1 base and 4 bases, in that order; junction bases with no gene match: 2. The CDR3 reads CASSQGDREKNIQYF. In DNA form, the CDR3 reads TGTGCCAGCAGCCAAGGGGACAGGGAAAAAAACATTCAGTACTTC.

This chain uses TRBV14 with TRBJ2-1, with 12 bases that match TRBD2. The CDR3 spans 17 residues. Germline CDR1 SGHDN, CDR2 FVKESK. Trimming cost V 1 base and J 4 bases; bases outside gene matches: 5. The CDR3 DNA sequence: TGTGCCAGCAGCCAAGCTTTACTAGCGGGAGGATACAATGAGCAGTTCTTC. Translated, it gives CASSQALLAGGYNEQFF.

The chain employs TRBV30 and TRBJ1-1; D perhaps matches TRBD1 (5 bases). V was shortened by 3 bases and J by 8 bases, with 10 bases between the two germline ends. The CDR3 covers 11 residues. Germline loops: CDR1 GTSNPN, CDR2 SVGIG (reference sequence). Here the CDR3 reads CAWRAGGEAFF. DNA of the CDR3: TGTGCCTGGAGGGCTGGGGGGGAAGCTTTCTTT.

This clone appeared a single time. The CDR3 sequence: CASSLSGIGGDTQYF. CDR3 coding DNA: TGTGCCAGCAGTCTTAGCGGAATTGGGGGAGATACGCAGTATTTT. The chain combines TRBV7-9 with TRBJ2-3; the D gene is possibly TRBD2 (6 bases). Germline values: CDR1 SEHNR, CDR2 FQNEAQ (reference sequence). The CDR3 loop spans 15 amino acids. The ends were cut back, 6 bases at V and 5 bases at J, with 18 bases in the middle.

The V call is TRBV6-5, the J call TRBJ2-1; 10 bases are a match to TRBD1. Germline CDR1 reads MNHEY; CDR2 reads SVGAGI. J was trimmed by 7 bases and V by 4 bases; bases with no gene match: 7. This CDR3 region has 15 residues. The CDR3 loop reads CASSSTGTGANEQFF. The CDR3 nucleotides are TGTGCCAGCAGTTCCACCGGGACAGGGGCGAATGAGCAGTTCTTC.

The J gene is TRBJ1-1, the V gene TRBV9; 8 bases fit TRBD1. Germline values: CDR1 SGDLS, CDR2 YYNGEE. With 4 bases clipped from V and 4 bases from J, the junction kept 9 bases outside the gene matches. The CDR3 has 15 amino acids. The CDR3 DNA reads TGTGCCAGCAGCCCTGACAGGGGAGGGGGCACTGAAGCTTTCTTT. Its protein is CASSPDRGGGTEAFF.

The V and J genes are TRBV9 and TRBJ2-2; D is possibly TRBD2 (7 bases). V lost 4 bases and J 1 base, leaving 17 bases between the germline ends. Germline CDR1 and CDR2: SGDLS and YYNGEE. The CDR3 contains 17 residues. CDR3 region: CASSPREDSGNTGELFF. As DNA, the CDR3 is TGTGCCAGCAGCCCCCGGGAGGACAGCGGGAACACCGGGGAGCTGTTTTTT.

The V call is TRBV6-5, the J call TRBJ2-2; perhaps TRBD2 as D (6 bases). CDR3 length equals 14 residues. The germline CDR1 and CDR2 sequences are MNHEY and SVGAGI. Trimming left V 7 bases short and J 3 bases short, with 12 bases between. The CDR3 coding sequence is TGTGCCAGCAAAGACACGGGGGACACCGGGGAGCTGTTTTTT. Translated, it gives CASKDTGDTGELFF.

This chain joins TRBV5-6 and TRBJ2-3; TRBD2 matches at 11 bases. This CDR3 spans 17 amino acids. Germline loops: CDR1 SGHDT, CDR2 YYEEEE. V was pared by 3 bases and J by 5 bases, with 11 bases of the junction left unmatched. DNA for the CDR3: TGTGCCAGCAGCTCTCTAGCGGGGGGTCTGCGGGGAGATACGCAGTATTTT. This translates into CASSSLAGGLRGDTQYF.

The V and J genes are TRBV10-3 and TRBJ1-2; D remains ambiguous. This CDR3 is built from 10 residues. In germline, CDR1 is ENHRY, CDR2 SYGVKD. The V and J ends lost 10 bases and 6 bases respectively, with 9 bases between them. The DNA of the CDR3 is TGTGCCACCGGGGTCGATGGCTACACCTTC. This gives the protein CATGVDGYTF.

The chain carries TRBV5-6 and TRBJ1-4; D possibly corresponds to TRBD1 (5 bases). In germline, CDR1 is SGHDT, CDR2 YYEEEE. This CDR3 is 14 amino acids long. The V end was cut by 6 bases, the J end by 4 bases, with 13 bases between. Written as DNA, the CDR3 is TGTGCCAGCACCGCGGGGGACTTTAATGAAAAACTGTTTTTT. It translates to CASTAGDFNEKLFF.

This chain joins TRBV27 and TRBJ2-5, with 12 bases identical to TRBD1. The CDR3 has 15 residues. Germline CDR1 reads MNHEY; CDR2 reads SMNVEV (reference sequence). V shed 4 bases, J shed 5 bases, and the junction held 5 bases outside the gene matches. The CDR3 spells CASSSGTGGWETQYF. The CDR3 nucleotides read TGTGCCAGCAGTTCCGGGACAGGGGGCTGGGAGACCCAGTACTTC.

The rearrangement joins TRBV5-6 to TRBJ1-1, with 7 bases aligning to TRBD1. This CDR3 has 13 residues. J was trimmed by 5 bases and V by 5 bases; bases with no gene match: 6. The germline V gene encodes CDR1 SGHDT and CDR2 YYEEEE. The CDR3 DNA follows: TGTGCCAGCAGTCCAGGGGGAGAGACTGAAGCTTTCTTT. Its protein is CASSPGGETEAFF.

With regard to this clone: At one boundary the junction diverges from the germline segment, which might be a read error. The chain uses TRBV5-6 and TRBJ2-5, with D hard to call. In germline, CDR1 is SGHDT, CDR2 YYEEEE. The CDR3 runs to 13 residues. CDR3: CASSLGIQEAQYF. The CDR3 DNA sequence: TGTGCCAGCAGCTTGGGCATACAAGAGGCCCAGTACTTC.

The chain uses TRBV5-1 and TRBJ1-2; 10 positions agree with TRBD1. The CDR3 covers 15 residues. Germline V gives CDR1 SGHRS, CDR2 YFSETQ. V lost 1 base and J lost 6; bases outside the gene matches: 6. The CDR3: CASSLKTGGKDGYTF. The DNA of the CDR3 is TGCGCCAGCAGCTTGAAGACAGGGGGCAAGGATGGCTACACCTTC.

J is TRBJ2-1 and V is TRBV2; TRBD2 matches 9 bases. The V gene end was trimmed by 6 bases and the J gene end by 2 bases; junction bases not matched to a gene: 14. There are 18 residues in the CDR3. The germline V gene encodes CDR1 SNHLY and CDR2 FYNNEI. This CDR3 is CASSTSQSTSGAYNEQFF. CDR3 DNA: TGTGCCAGCAGCACGAGCCAGTCGACTAGCGGAGCCTACAATGAGCAGTTCTTC.

CDR3 coding DNA: TGTGCCTGGAGTGTACGGCGGGCCTTCAATGAGCAGTTCTTC. It translates to CAWSVRRAFNEQFF. The J gene is TRBJ2-1, the V gene TRBV30; tentatively, D is TRBD2 (5 bases). The CDR3 consists of 14 residues. V dropped 0 bases and J dropped 6 bases, with 12 bases sitting between them. CDR1 is GTSNPN and CDR2 is SVGIG in the germline V gene (reference sequence).

This chain joins TRBV18 and TRBJ2-1; TRBD2 aligns across 9 bases. The CDR3 extends over 15 amino acids. With 6 bases clipped from V and 7 bases from J, the junction kept 10 bases outside the gene matches. Looked up from germline, CDR1 is KGHSH and CDR2 is LQKENI. The CDR3 nucleotides are TGTGCCAGCTCCCAAGGAGCGGGAGGAGGTAATGAGCAGTTCTTC. This gives the protein CASSQGAGGGNEQFF.